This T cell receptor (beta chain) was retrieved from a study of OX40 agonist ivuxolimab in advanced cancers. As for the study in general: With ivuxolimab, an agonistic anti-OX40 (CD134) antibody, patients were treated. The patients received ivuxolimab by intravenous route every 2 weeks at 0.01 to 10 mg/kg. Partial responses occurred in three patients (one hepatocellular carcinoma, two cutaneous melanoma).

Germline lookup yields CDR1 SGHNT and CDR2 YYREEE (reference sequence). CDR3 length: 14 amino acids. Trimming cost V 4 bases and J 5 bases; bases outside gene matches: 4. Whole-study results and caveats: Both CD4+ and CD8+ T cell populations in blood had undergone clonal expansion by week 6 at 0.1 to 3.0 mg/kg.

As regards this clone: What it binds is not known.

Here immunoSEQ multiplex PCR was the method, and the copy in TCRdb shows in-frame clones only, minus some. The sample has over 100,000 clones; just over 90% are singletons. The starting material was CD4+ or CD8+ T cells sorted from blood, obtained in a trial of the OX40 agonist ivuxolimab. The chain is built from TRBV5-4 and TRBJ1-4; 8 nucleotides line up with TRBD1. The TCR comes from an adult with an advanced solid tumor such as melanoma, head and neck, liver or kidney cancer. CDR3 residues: CASSEGQENEKLFF. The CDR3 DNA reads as TGTGCCAGCAGCGAGGGACAGGAGAATGAAAAACTGTTTTTT. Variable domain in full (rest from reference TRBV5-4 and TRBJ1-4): ETGVTQSPTHLIKTRGQQVTLRCSSQSGHNTVSWYQQALGQGPQFIFQYYREEENGRGNFPPRFSGLQFPNYSSELNVNALELDDSALYLCASSEGQENEKLFFGSGTQLSVL.